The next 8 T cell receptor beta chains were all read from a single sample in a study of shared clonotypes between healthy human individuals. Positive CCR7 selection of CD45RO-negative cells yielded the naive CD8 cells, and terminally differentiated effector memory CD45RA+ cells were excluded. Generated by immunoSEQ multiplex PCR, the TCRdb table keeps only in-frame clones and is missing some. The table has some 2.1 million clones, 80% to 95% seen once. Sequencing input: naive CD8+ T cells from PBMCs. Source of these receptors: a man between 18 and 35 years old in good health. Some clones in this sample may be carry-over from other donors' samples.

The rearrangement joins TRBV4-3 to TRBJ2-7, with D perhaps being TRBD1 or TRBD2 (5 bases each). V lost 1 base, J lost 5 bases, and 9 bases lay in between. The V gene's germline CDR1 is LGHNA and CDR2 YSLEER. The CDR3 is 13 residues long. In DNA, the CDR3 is TGCGCCAGCAGCCAAGGGGGGTCGAACGAGCAGTACTTC. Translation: CASSQGGSNEQYF.

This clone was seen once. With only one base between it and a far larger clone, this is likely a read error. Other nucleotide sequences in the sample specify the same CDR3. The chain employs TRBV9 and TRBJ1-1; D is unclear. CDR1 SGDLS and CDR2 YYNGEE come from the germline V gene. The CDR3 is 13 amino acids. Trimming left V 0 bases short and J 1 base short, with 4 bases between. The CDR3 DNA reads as TGTGCCAGCAGCGTAGGAGAGAACACTGAAGCTTTCTTT. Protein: CASSVGENTEAFF.

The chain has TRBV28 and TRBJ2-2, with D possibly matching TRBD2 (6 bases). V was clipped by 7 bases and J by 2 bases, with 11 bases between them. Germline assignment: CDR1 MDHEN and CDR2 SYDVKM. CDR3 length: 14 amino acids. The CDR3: CASMRDANTGELFF. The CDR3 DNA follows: TGTGCCAGCATGCGGGATGCCAACACCGGGGAGCTGTTTTTT.

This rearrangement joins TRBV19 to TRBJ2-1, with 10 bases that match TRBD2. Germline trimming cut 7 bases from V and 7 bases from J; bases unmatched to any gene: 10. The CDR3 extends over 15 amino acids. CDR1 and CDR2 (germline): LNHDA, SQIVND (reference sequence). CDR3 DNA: TGTGCCAGTAATCGAGGGGCTAGCGGGAGTAATGAGCAGTTCTTC. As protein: CASNRGASGSNEQFF.

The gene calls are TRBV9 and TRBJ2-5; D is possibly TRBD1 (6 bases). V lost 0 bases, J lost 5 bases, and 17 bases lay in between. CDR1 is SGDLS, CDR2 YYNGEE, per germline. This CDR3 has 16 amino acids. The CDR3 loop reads CASSVEGGEVGETQYF. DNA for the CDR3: TGTGCCAGCAGCGTAGAAGGGGGTGAAGTCGGGGAGACCCAGTACTTC.

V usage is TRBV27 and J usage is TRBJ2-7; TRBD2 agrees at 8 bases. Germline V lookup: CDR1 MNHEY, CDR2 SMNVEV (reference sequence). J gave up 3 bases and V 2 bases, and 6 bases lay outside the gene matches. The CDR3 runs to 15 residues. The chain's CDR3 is CASSLTPAGVYEQYF. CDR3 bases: TGTGCCAGCAGTTTAACCCCAGCGGGAGTCTACGAGCAGTACTTC.

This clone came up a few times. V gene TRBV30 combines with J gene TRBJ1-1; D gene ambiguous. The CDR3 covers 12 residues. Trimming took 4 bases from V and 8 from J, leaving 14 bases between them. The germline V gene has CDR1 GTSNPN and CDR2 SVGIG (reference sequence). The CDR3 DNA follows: TGTGCCTGGACCCGAAGCGTAGGAGAAGCTTTCTTT. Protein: CAWTRSVGEAFF.

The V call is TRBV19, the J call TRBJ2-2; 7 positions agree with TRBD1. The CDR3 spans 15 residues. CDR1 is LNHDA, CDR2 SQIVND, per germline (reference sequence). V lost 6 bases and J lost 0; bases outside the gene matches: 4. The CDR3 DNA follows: TGTGCCAGTAGCTCAGGGGGTACGAACACCGGGGAGCTGTTTTTT. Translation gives CASSSGGTNTGELFF.